This entry describes one T cell receptor beta chain. It lacks a known antigen. One base away there is no much larger clone; base qualities are not given. The data derive from a study of blood T cell repertoires in COVID-19 (dated by TCRdb to 2019 to 2021). Describing the broader study: Samples from collaborators originated in the United States, Italy and Spain and spanned both the acute and convalescent phases of COVID-19. The prospective study material was composed of cDNA or gDNA derived from T cells, B-cell-depleted T cells, or PBMCs. Deeply sampled blood TCRbeta repertoires from subjects exposed to, actively infected with, or recovered from COVID-19 were included in the dataset. The repertoires were released in a freely available public database intended as a resource for research on the immune response to SARS-CoV-2. The samples were drawn from two sources: the first 160 participants of the ongoing ImmuneRACE study, and 1,000 to 1,500 subjects contributed by 6 global collaborators. Nearly every sample came with metadata listing a de-identified subject ID, COVID-19 status, age in years and sex. Where available, HLA class I and class II types were obtained from metadata supplied by the sample provider rather than from assay-based typing.

V has 2 bases trimmed and J has 3 bases trimmed; junction bases matching no gene number 1. CDR1 and CDR2 were assigned from the germline V gene as MNHEY and SVGAGI. Reading from cysteine to phenylalanine, the CDR3 counts 13 amino acids. Just CDR3 DNA is preserved here, 39 bases in frame from base 1. Each collaborating institution followed its own protocols to collect whole blood in K2EDTA tubes. For TCRbeta analysis, collaborators shipped samples in one of three forms: frozen whole blood, isolated PBMCs, or DNA extracted from either of those sample types. Overall study outcomes, separate from this receptor: Clinical and demographic metadata were provided uncurated, with the amount varying by source and participant.

TCRbeta CDR3 regions were amplified from genomic DNA using the immunoSEQ Assay, a bias-controlled multiplex PCR. The study's processing was this. Within the assay, amplification of reference gene primers was used to estimate how many nucleated cells each sample contained. To quantify the absolute abundance of each unique TCRbeta CDR3 rearrangement, sequence reads were collapsed and filtered. For each sample, productive Simpson clonality was calculated as the square root of Simpson's diversity index across productive rearrangements. TCRdb's version of the immuneACCESS table is confined to in-frame rearrangements and falls short of the full clone set. An unresolved V gene accounts for under half of the shortfall where checked; the remainder is of unknown origin. V, J and clone size were drawn from that table, and D and trimming were deduced from the DNA. The sample has under 250,000 clones on record, roughly 84% of them singletons. The ten largest clones represent less than 15% of the sample.

The receptor's source is a human donor in a cohort sampled during active COVID-19. Here the chain combines TRBV6-5 and TRBJ2-7; 7 bases in the junction line up with TRBD1. The sample taken for sequencing was peripheral blood. The DNA reads as follows: TGTGCCAGCAGTTACCGGGACAGCTACGAGCAGTACTTC. This encodes CASSYRDSYEQYF.